This T cell receptor (beta chain) comes out of a study of T cell responses to AZD1222 COVID-19 vaccine. The wider study: Researchers grouped second doses given at about 4 or about 12 weeks into one pool.

As regards this clone: Its matching antigen is unknown.

TCRdb's copy holds only in-frame clones and misses some; the assay was immunoSEQ multiplex PCR. Among around 150,000 clones listed, roughly 94% were seen once. General study findings and limits: Repertoire samples came only from after the peak T cell response. Within unmutated variant regions lay the reported targets of nearly half of spike-specific TCRs.

Germline V gene data show CDR1 as SGHRS and CDR2 as YFSETQ. The junction had 7 bases not matched to a gene; V was cut back by 4 bases and J by 4 bases. The CDR3 extends over 14 amino acids. This clonotype originated in an adult in good health. The chain combines TRBV5-1 with TRBJ1-1; 7 bases map to TRBD1. The sequencing here drew on peripheral blood, taken on day 0 of AZD1222 vaccination. The CDR3 reads CASSLGQASTEAFF. CDR3 in DNA: TGCGCCAGCAGCCTCGGACAGGCGAGCACTGAAGCTTTCTTT.